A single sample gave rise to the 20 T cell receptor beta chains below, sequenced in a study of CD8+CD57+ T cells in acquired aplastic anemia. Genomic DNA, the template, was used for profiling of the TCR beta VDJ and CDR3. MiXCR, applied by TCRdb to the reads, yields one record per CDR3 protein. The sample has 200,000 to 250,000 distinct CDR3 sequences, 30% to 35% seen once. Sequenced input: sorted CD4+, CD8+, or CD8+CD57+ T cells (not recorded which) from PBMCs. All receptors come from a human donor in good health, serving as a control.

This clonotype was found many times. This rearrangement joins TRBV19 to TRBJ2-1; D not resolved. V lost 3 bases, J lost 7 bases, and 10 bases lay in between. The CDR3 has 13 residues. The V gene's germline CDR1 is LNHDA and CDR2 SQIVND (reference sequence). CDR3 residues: CASSMLQVNEQFF. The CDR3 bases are TGTGCCAGTAGTATGCTCCAAGTGAATGAGCAGTTCTTC.

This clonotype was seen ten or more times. CDR3 bases: TGTGCCTGGAGTCGGACAGGGGTTGTCTCACCCCTCCACTTT. Translated: CAWSRTGVVSPLHF. The chain carries TRBV30 and TRBJ1-6; 9 bases align to TRBD1. There are 14 residues in the CDR3. Germline assignment: CDR1 GTSNPN and CDR2 SVGIG (reference sequence). The trim removed 2 bases at V and 10 bases at J, leaving 6 bases unmatched.

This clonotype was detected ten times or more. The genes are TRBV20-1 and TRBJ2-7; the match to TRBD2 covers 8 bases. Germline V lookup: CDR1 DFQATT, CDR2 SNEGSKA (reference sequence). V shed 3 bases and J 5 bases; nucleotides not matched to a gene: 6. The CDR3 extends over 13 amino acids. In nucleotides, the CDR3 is TGCAGTGCTAGCCGGGGGGGCATTAACGAGCAGTACTTC. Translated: CSASRGGINEQYF.

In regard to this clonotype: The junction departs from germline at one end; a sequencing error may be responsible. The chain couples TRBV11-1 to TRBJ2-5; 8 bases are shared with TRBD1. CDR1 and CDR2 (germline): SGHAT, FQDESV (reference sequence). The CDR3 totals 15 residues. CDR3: CASSLGQAIQGTQYF. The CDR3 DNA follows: TGTGCCAGCAGCTTGGGACAGGCCATACAAGGGACCCAGTACTTC. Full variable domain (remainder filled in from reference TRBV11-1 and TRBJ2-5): EAEVAQSPRYKITEKSQAVAFWCDPISGHATLYWYRQILGQGPELLVQFQDESVVDDSQLPKDRFSAERLKGVDSTLKIQPAELGDSAMYLCASSLGQAIQGTQYFGPGTRLLVL.

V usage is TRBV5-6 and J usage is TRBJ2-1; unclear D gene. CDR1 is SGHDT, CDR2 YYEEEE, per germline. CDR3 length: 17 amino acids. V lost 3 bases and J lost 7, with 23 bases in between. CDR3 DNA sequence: TGTGCCAGCAGCTCGGGCCATGGATTAGACATAGGTAATGAGCAGTTCTTC. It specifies CASSSGHGLDIGNEQFF.

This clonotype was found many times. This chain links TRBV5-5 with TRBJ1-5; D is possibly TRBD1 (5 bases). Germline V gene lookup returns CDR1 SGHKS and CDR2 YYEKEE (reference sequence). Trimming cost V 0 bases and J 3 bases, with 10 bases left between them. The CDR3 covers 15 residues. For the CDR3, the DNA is TGTGCCAGCAGCTTGGGACAGAAATTCAATCAGCCCCAGCATTTT. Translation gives CASSLGQKFNQPQHF.

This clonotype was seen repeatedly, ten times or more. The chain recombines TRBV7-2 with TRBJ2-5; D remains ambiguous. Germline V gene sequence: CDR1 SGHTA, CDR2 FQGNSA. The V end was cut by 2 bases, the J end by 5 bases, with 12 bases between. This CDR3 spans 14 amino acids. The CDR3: CASSLTKGIETQYF. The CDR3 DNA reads TGTGCCAGCAGCTTAACCAAGGGTATCGAGACCCAGTACTTC.

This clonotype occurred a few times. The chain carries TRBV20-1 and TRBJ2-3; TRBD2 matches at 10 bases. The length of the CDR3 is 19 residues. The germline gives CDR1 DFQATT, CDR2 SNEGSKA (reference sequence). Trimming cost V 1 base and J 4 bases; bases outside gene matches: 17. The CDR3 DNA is TGCAGTGCTAGAGCACCCAGCGGGAGGGCCGGTTCGTCGCCAGATACGCAGTATTTT. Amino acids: CSARAPSGRAGSSPDTQYF.

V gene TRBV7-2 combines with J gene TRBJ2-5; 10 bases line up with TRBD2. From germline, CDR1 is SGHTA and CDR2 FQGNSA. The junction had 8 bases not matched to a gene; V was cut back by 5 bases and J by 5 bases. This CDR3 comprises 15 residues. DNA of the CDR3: TGTGCCAGCAGCGTTAGCGGGGGGCAGTTGGAGACCCAGTACTTC. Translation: CASSVSGGQLETQYF.

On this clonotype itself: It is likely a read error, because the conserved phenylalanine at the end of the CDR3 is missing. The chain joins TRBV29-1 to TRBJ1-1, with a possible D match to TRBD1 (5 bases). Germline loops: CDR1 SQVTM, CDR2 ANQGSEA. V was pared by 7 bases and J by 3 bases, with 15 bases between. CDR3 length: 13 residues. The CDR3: CSGTRALDTEAFS. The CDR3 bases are TGCAGCGGCACCAGGGCCTTGGACACTGAAGCTTTCTCT.

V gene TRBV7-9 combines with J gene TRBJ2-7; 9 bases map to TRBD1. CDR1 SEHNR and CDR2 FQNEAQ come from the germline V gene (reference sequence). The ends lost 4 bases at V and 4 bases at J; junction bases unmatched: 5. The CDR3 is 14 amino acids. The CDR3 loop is CASSSDRGQYEQYF. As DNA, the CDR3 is TGTGCCAGCAGCTCGGACAGGGGCCAATACGAGCAGTACTTC.

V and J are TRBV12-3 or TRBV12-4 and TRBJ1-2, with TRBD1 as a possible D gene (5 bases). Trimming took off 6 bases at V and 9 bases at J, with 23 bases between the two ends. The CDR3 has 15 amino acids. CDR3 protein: CASSHLGEGPSSYTF. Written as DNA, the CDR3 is TGTGCCAGCAGCCACCTTGGGGAGGGGCCCAGCAGCTACACCTTC.

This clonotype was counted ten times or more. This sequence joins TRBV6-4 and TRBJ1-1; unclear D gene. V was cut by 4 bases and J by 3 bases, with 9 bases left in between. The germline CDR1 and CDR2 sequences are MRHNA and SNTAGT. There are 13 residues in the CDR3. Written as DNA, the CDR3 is TGTGCCAGCAGTGTTTTTGTGTACACTGAAGCTTTCTTT. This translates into CASSVFVYTEAFF.

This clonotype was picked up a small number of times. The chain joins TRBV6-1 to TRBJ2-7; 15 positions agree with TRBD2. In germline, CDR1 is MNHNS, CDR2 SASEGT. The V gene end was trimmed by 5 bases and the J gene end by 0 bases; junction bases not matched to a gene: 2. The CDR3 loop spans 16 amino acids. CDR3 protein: CASSRTSGRASYEQYF. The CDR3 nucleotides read TGTGCCAGCAGTCGGACTAGCGGGAGGGCCTCCTACGAGCAGTACTTC.

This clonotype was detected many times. The CDR3, as DNA: TGTGCCAGCAGTGAATCGGGTTTTAGGTTCCAAGAGACCCAGTACTTC. Encoded protein: CASSESGFRFQETQYF. This chain connects TRBV25-1 to TRBJ2-5; D is undetermined. The length of the CDR3 is 16 residues. Germline assignment: CDR1 MGHDK and CDR2 SYGVNS. V lost 1 base, J lost 1 base, and 13 bases lay in between.

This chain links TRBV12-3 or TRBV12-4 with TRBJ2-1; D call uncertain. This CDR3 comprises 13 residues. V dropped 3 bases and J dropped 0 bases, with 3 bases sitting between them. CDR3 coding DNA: TGTGCCAGCAGTTTCTTCTCCTACAATGAGCAGTTCTTC. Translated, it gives CASSFFSYNEQFF.

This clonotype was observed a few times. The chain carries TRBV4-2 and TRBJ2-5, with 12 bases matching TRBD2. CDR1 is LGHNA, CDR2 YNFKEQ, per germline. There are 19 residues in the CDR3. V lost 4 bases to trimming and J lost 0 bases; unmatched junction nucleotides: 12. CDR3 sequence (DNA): TGTGCCAGCAGCCCCACAGGACTAGCGGGAAGGCCGTACCAAGAGACCCAGTACTTC. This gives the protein CASSPTGLAGRPYQETQYF.

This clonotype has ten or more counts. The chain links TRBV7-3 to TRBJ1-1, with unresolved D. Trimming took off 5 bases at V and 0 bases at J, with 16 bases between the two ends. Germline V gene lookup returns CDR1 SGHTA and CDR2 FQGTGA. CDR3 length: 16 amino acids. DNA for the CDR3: TGTGCCAGCAGCCACGAGGTCAGGTCGGTGAACACTGAAGCTTTCTTT. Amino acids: CASSHEVRSVNTEAFF.

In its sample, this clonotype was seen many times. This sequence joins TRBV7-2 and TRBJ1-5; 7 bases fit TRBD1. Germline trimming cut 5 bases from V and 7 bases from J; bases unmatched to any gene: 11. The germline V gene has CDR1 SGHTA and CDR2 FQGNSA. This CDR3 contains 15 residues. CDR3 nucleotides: TGTGCCAGCAGCCCAGGGGGGGGGGCTGGACAGCCCCAGCATTTT. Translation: CASSPGGGAGQPQHF. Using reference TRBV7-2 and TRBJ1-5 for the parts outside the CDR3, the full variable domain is GAGVSQSPSNKVTEKGKDVELRCDPISGHTALYWYRQSLGQGLEFLIYFQGNSAPDKSGLPSDRFSAERTGGSVSTLTIQRTQQEDSAVYLCASSPGGGAGQPQHFGDGTRLSIL.

The CDR3 protein is CATSKGTGASYGYTF. CDR3 DNA: TGTGCCACCAGCAAGGGGACAGGGGCCAGCTATGGCTACACCTTC. The V and J genes are TRBV15 and TRBJ1-2, with TRBD1 matching over 10 bases. Germline CDR1 and CDR2: LNHNV and YYDKDF (reference sequence). J was trimmed by 4 bases and V by 4 bases; bases with no gene match: 6. This CDR3 has 15 residues.